The clone carrying this T cell receptor beta chain appeared once. Its antigen is not identified. The sample belongs to a study of post-analysis software for immune sequencing data. Whole-study results and caveats: Relative to controls, patients had 4 or 5 TRBV segments at higher frequency, with TRBV5-6, TRBV5-1 and TRBV20-1 among these.

CDR3 length: 14 residues. V dropped 1 base and J dropped 4 bases, with 10 bases sitting between them. The germline V gene encodes CDR1 LGHDT and CDR2 YNNKEL (reference sequence). The TCR beta cDNA libraries carried unique molecular identifiers. TCRdb re-analysed the PCR reads in MiXCR, keeping a single row per CDR3 protein. The sample has hundreds of thousands of distinct CDR3 sequences; 25% to 30% are singletons. The sample comprised blood. This chain uses TRBV3-1 with TRBJ1-2; D uncertain. This TCR was sampled from a girl under 18 with multiple sclerosis. CDR3 amino acids: CASSQVGRSYGYTF. The CDR3 DNA follows: TGTGCCAGCAGCCAAGTAGGCCGGAGCTATGGCTACACCTTC.